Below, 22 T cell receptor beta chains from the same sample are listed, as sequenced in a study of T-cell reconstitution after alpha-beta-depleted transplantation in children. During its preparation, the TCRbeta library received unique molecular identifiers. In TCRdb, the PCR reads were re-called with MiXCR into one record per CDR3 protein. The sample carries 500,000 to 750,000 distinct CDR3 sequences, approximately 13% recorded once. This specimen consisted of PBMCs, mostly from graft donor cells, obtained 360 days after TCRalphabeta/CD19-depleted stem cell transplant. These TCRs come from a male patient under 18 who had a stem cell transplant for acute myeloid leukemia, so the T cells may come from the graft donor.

Here the CDR3 reads CAITAGGLSYEQYF. In DNA form, the CDR3 reads TGTGCCATCACGGCGGGAGGGCTCTCCTACGAGCAGTACTTC. The rearrangement joins TRBV10-3 to TRBJ2-7; 9 nucleotides align to TRBD2. The germline gives CDR1 ENHRY, CDR2 SYGVKD. V gave up 7 bases and J gave up 0 bases; unmatched junction bases: 4. CDR3 length: 14 amino acids.

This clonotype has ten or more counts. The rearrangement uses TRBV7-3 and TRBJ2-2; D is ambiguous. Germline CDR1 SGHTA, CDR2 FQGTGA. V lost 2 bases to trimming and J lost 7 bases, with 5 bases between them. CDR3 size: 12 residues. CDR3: CASSLEYGELFF. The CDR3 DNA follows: TGTGCCAGCAGCTTAGAGTACGGGGAGCTGTTTTTT.

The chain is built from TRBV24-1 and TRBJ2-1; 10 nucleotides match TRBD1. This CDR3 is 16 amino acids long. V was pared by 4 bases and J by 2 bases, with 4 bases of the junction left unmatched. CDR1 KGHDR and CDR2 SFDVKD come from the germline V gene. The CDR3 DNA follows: TGTGCCACCAGTGACACGACAGGGGGCGCCTACAATGAGCAGTTCTTC. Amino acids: CATSDTTGGAYNEQFF.

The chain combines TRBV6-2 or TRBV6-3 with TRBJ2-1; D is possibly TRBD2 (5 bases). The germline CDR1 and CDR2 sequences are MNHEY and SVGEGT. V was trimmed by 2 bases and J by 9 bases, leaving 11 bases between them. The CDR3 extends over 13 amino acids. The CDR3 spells CASSYPEGVEQFF. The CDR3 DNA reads TGTGCCAGCAGTTACCCCGAGGGAGTTGAGCAGTTCTTC.

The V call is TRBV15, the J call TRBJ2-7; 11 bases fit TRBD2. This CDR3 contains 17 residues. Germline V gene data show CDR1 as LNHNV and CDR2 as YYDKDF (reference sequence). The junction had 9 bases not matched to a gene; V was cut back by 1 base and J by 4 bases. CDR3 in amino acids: CATSRAHRGTSGYEQYF. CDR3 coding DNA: TGTGCCACCAGCAGAGCCCACCGCGGGACTAGCGGATACGAGCAGTACTTC.

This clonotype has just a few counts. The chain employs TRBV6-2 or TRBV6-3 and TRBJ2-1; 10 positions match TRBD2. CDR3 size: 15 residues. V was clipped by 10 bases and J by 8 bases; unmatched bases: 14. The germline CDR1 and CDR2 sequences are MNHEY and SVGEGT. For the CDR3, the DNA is TGTGCCACTATTACACTAGCGGGACTCTCGGATGAGCAGTTCTTC. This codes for CATITLAGLSDEQFF.

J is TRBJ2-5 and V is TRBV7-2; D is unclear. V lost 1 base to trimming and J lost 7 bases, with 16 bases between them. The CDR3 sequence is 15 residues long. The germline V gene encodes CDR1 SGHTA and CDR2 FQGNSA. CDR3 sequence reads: CASSLEPGHSGTQYF. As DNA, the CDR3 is TGTGCCAGCAGCTTAGAGCCCGGCCATTCGGGGACCCAGTACTTC.

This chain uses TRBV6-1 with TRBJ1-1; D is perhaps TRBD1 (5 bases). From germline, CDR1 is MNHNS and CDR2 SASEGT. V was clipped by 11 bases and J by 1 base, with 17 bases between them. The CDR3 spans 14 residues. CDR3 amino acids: CAERGAPQNTEAFF. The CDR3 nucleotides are TGTGCCGAAAGGGGCGCTCCTCAGAACACTGAAGCTTTCTTT.

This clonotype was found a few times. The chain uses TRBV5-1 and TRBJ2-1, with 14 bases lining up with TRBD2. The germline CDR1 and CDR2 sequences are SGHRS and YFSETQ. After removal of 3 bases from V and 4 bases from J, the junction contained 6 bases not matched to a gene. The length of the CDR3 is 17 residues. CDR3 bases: TGCGCCAGCAGCTCCGGGACTAGCGGGAGTATTTACAATGAGCAGTTCTTC. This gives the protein CASSSGTSGSIYNEQFF.

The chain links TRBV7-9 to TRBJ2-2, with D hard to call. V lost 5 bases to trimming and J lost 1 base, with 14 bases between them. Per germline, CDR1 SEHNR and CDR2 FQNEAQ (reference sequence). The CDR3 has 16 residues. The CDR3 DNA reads TGTGCCAGCAGCCACTTAGGGTGGCAGAACACCGGGGAGCTGTTTTTT. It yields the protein CASSHLGWQNTGELFF.

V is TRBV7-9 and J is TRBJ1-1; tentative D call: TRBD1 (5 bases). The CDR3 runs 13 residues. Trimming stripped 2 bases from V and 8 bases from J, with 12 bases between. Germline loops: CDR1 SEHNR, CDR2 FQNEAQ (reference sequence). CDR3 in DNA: TGTGCCAGCAGCTTACGGTTGGGGCAGGAAGCTTTCTTT. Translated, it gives CASSLRLGQEAFF.

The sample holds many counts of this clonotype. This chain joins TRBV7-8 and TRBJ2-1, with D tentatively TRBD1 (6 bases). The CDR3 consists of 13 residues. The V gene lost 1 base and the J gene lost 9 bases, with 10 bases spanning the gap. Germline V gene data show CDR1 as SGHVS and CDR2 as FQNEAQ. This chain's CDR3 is CASSLDGRGEQFF. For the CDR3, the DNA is TGTGCCAGCAGCTTAGATGGCAGGGGTGAGCAGTTCTTC. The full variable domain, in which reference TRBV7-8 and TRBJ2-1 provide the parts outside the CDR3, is GAGVSQSPRYKVAKRGQDVALRCDPISGHVSLFWYQQALGQGPEFLTYFQNEAQLDKSGLPSDRFFAERPEGSVSTLKIQRTQQEDSAVYLCASSLDGRGEQFFGPGTRLTVL.

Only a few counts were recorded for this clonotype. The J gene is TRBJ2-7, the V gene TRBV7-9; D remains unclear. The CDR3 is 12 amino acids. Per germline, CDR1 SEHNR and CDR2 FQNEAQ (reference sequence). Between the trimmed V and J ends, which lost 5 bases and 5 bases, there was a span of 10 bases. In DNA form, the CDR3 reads TGTGCCAGCAGCCCGATAGGCCACGAGCAGTACTTC. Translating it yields CASSPIGHEQYF.

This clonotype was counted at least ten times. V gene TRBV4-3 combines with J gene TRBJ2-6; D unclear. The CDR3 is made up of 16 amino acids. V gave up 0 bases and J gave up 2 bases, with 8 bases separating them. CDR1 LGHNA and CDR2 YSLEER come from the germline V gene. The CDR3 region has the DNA TGCGCCAGCAGCCAAGATAACTCGGCTGGGGCCAACGTCCTGACTTTC. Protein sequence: CASSQDNSAGANVLTF.

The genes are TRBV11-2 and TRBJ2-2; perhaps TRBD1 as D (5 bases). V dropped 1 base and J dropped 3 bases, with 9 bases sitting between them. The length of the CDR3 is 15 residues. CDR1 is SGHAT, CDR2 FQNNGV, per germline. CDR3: CASSLVGPHTGELFF. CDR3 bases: TGTGCCAGCAGCTTAGTGGGGCCCCACACCGGGGAGCTGTTTTTT.

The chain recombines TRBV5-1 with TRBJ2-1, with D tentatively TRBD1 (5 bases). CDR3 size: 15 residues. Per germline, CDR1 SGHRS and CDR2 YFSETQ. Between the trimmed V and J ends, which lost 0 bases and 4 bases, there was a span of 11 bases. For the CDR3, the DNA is TGCGCCAGCAGCTTGGTGGTAGGGGTGTACAATGAGCAGTTCTTC. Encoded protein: CASSLVVGVYNEQFF.

In nucleotides, the CDR3 is TGTGCCAGCACCCCGGGACAGGGGGAAGAAAAACTGTTTTTT. It encodes CASTPGQGEEKLFF. The chain couples TRBV7-9 to TRBJ1-4, with 11 bases that match TRBD1. Germline V gene lookup returns CDR1 SEHNR and CDR2 FQNEAQ (reference sequence). V was clipped by 7 bases and J by 8 bases; unmatched bases: 6. The CDR3 has 14 amino acids.

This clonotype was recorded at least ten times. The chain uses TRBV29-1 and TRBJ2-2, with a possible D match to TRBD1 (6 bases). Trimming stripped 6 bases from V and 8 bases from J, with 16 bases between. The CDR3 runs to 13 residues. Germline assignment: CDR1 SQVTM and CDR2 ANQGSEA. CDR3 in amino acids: CSVGQWGWGELFF. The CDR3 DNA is TGCAGCGTCGGACAGTGGGGGTGGGGGGAGCTGTTTTTT.

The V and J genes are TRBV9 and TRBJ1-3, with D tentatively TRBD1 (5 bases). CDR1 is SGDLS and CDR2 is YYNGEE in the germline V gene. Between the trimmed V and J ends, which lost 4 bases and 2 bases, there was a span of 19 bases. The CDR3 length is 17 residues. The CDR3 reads CASSQGGTLGPGNTIYF. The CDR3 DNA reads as TGTGCCAGCAGCCAAGGAGGGACGTTAGGACCTGGAAACACCATATATTTT.

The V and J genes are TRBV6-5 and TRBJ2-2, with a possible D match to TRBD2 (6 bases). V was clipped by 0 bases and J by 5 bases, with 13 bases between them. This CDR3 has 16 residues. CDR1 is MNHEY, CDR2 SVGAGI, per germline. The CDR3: CASSYSFGRETGELFF. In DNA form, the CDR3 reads TGTGCCAGCAGTTACTCATTCGGGAGAGAGACCGGGGAGCTGTTTTTT.

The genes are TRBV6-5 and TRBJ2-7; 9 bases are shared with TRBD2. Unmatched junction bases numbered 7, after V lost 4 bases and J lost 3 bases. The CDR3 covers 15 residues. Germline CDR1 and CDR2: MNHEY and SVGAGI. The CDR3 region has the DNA TGTGCCAGCAGTTTCCGGACTAGCGAGGTCTACGAGCAGTACTTC. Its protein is CASSFRTSEVYEQYF.

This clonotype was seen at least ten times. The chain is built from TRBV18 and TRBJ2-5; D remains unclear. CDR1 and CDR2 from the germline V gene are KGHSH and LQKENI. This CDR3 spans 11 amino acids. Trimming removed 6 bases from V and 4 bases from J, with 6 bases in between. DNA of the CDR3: TGTGCCAGCTCCGACGCAGAGACCCAGTACTTC. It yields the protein CASSDAETQYF.